The 28 T cell receptor beta chains below were found in one sample sequenced in a study of T cell repertoires in cytomegalovirus infection. Via MiXCR, TCRdb re-called the reads, giving one row per CDR3 protein. Seen here are 250,000 to 300,000 distinct CDR3 sequences, under 30% observed once, and the top ten hold over 11%. What was sequenced was PBMCs. The receptors were gathered from a human donor in good health (CMV status not recorded). Some clones in this sample may be carry-over from other donors' samples.

The rearrangement joins TRBV6-6 to TRBJ2-7, with 12 positions matching TRBD1. This CDR3 is built from 13 residues. CDR1 and CDR2 (germline): MNHNY, SVGAGI (reference sequence). V was clipped by 4 bases and J by 7 bases; unmatched bases: 2. The CDR3 reads CASSWDRGLEQYF. For the CDR3, the DNA is TGTGCCAGCAGTTGGGACAGGGGGCTTGAGCAGTACTTC.

The table lists this clonotype with a few counts. J is TRBJ1-2 and V is TRBV6-5; maybe TRBD1 (5 bases). CDR1 MNHEY and CDR2 SVGAGI come from the germline V gene. Trimming pared 2 bases from V and 8 bases from J, leaving 21 bases between. The CDR3 has 16 residues. The DNA for the CDR3 is TGTGCCAGCAGTTACCACCGGGACGGAAGATATTTCGGCTACACCTTC. Translated, it gives CASSYHRDGRYFGYTF.

This clonotype occurred a few times. The chain employs TRBV5-6 and TRBJ2-1, with TRBD2 identical over 9 bases. The trim removed 4 bases at V and 8 bases at J, leaving 1 base unmatched. The CDR3 length is 12 residues. The germline CDR1 and CDR2 sequences are SGHDT and YYEEEE. The CDR3 DNA reads TGTGCCAGCAGCGCGGGGGGGGATGAGCAGTTCTTC. It specifies CASSAGGDEQFF.

About this clonotype: The CDR3 does not close with the conserved phenylalanine or tryptophan, likely indicating a read error. V usage is TRBV29-1 and J usage is TRBJ2-1, with D hard to call. The CDR3 runs 12 residues. The germline V and J ends were trimmed by 3 bases and 8 bases, with 11 bases remaining between them. Germline loops: CDR1 SQVTM, CDR2 ANQGSEA. The CDR3 is CSVDIKIHEQFS. The CDR3 coding sequence is TGCAGCGTTGATATTAAGATCCATGAGCAGTTCTCC.

This clonotype was seen many times. The V gene is TRBV7-9, the J gene TRBJ2-3, with 12 bases matching TRBD2. CDR1 SEHNR and CDR2 FQNEAQ come from the germline V gene (reference sequence). V lost 0 bases to trimming and J lost 5 bases; unmatched junction nucleotides: 9. The CDR3 spans 18 residues. The CDR3 bases are TGTGCCAGCAGCTTAGCGAGGCTAGCGGGAGGGCCAAGAGATACGCAGTATTTT. Translation: CASSLARLAGGPRDTQYF.

This clonotype was observed at least ten times. V usage is TRBV28 and J usage is TRBJ1-1; 9 bases line up with TRBD1. Losses at the gene ends were 5 bases for V and 4 bases for J; bases not matched to a gene: 11. The CDR3 runs to 16 residues. Germline V CDR1 and CDR2: MDHEN, SYDVKM. This CDR3 reads CASSPGTGRGSTEAFF. DNA of the CDR3: TGTGCCAGCAGTCCCGGGACAGGGCGAGGGAGCACTGAAGCTTTCTTT.

The J gene is TRBJ2-7, the V gene TRBV7-2; 8 nucleotides align to TRBD1. The CDR3 loop spans 15 amino acids. Looked up from germline, CDR1 is SGHTA and CDR2 is FQGNSA. Germline trimming cut 5 bases from V and 9 bases from J; bases unmatched to any gene: 15. CDR3 residues: CASSPRTGTVVGQYF. The CDR3 bases are TGTGCCAGCAGCCCGCGGACAGGGACTGTTGTAGGGCAGTACTTC.

This clonotype was seen more than once but under ten times. The J gene is TRBJ2-5, the V gene TRBV11-2; D is undetermined. This CDR3 region has 11 residues. Germline V gene lookup returns CDR1 SGHAT and CDR2 FQNNGV. Deletions cut 0 bases from V and 9 bases from J, with 5 bases between. The CDR3 nucleotides are TGTGCCAGCAGCTTAGATGCCCCCCAGTACTTC. Amino acid sequence: CASSLDAPQYF.

The chain employs TRBV28 and TRBJ2-7, with 7 bases matching TRBD1. Germline CDR1 reads MDHEN; CDR2 reads SYDVKM. V lost 7 bases and J lost 0; bases outside the gene matches: 9. CDR3 size: 15 residues. In DNA, the CDR3 is TGTGCCAGCATGTCGCCGGGACAGAGCTCCTACGAGCAGTACTTC. Protein: CASMSPGQSSYEQYF.

CDR3 protein: CASSPARGTEAFF. The DNA for the CDR3 is TGTGCCAGCAGCCCGGCCCGAGGCACTGAAGCTTTCTTT. The genes are TRBV7-3 and TRBJ1-1; no definite D call. The CDR3 has 13 residues. CDR1 is SGHTA, CDR2 FQGTGA, per germline. V lost 5 bases and J lost 4, with 11 bases in between.

This clonotype was seen many times. The rearrangement uses TRBV7-2 and TRBJ1-5; 8 positions agree with TRBD1. Germline V lookup: CDR1 SGHTA, CDR2 FQGNSA. CDR3 size: 15 residues. Trimming at V came to 4 bases and at J to 2 bases, leaving 4 bases not matched to a gene. Here the CDR3 reads CASSWTGNGNQPQHF. Here the CDR3 DNA reads TGTGCCAGCAGCTGGACAGGGAATGGCAATCAGCCCCAGCATTTT. The full variable domain, its missing parts supplied by reference TRBV7-2 and TRBJ1-5, is GAGVSQSPSNKVTEKGKDVELRCDPISGHTALYWYRQSLGQGLEFLIYFQGNSAPDKSGLPSDRFSAERTGGSVSTLTIQRTQQEDSAVYLCASSWTGNGNQPQHFGDGTRLSIL.

Many counts were recorded for this clonotype. V and J are TRBV28 and TRBJ1-1, with D possibly being TRBD1 (5 bases). The V end was cut by 2 bases, the J end by 10 bases, with 17 bases between. There are 14 residues in the CDR3. Germline loops: CDR1 MDHEN, CDR2 SYDVKM. CDR3 nucleotide sequence: TGTGCCAGCAGTTTAGGAGGGGTGAGCAGTGGAGCTTTCTTT. Residues: CASSLGGVSSGAFF.

The sample holds many counts of this clonotype. This chain joins TRBV7-9 and TRBJ2-3; 8 bases align to TRBD1. The J segment lost 2 bases and the V segment lost 3 bases, leaving 1 base of the junction unmatched. This CDR3 is built from 14 residues. Germline V gene sequence: CDR1 SEHNR, CDR2 FQNEAQ (reference sequence). CDR3 in amino acids: CASSLDRDTDTQYF. For the CDR3, the DNA is TGTGCCAGCAGCTTGGACAGGGACACAGATACGCAGTATTTT.

This clonotype was detected only a few times. This sequence joins TRBV25-1 and TRBJ1-2; D is perhaps TRBD1 (5 bases). CDR3 size: 14 residues. Germline CDR1 MGHDK, CDR2 SYGVNS. Deletions cut 5 bases from V and 2 bases from J, with 12 bases between. The CDR3 protein is CASSWGGTNYGYTF. DNA for the CDR3: TGTGCCAGCAGTTGGGGGGGAACAAACTATGGCTACACCTTC.

This chain joins TRBV28 and TRBJ2-7, with 9 bases identical to TRBD2. In germline, CDR1 is MDHEN, CDR2 SYDVKM. CDR3 length: 15 residues. V lost 1 base to trimming and J lost 2 bases; unmatched junction nucleotides: 3. The DNA for the CDR3 is TGTGCCAGCAGTTTATTAGCGGGGGTCCCCTACGAGCAGTACTTC. Translating it yields CASSLLAGVPYEQYF. Complete variable domain (other parts from reference TRBV28 and TRBJ2-7): DVKVTQSSRYLVKRTGEKVFLECVQDMDHENMFWYRQDPGLGLRLIYFSYDVKMKEKGDIPEGYSVSREKKERFSLILESASTNQTSMYLCASSLLAGVPYEQYFGPGTRLTVT.

The genes are TRBV4-1 and TRBJ1-4; D gene uncertain. The ends were cut back, 1 base at V and 4 bases at J, with 13 bases in the middle. This CDR3 contains 16 residues. Germline values: CDR1 MGHRA, CDR2 YSYEKL. The chain's CDR3 is CASSQVGVGINEKLFF. The CDR3 nucleotides read TGCGCCAGCAGCCAAGTAGGAGTAGGGATTAATGAAAAACTGTTTTTT.

This clonotype was detected only a few times. This sequence joins TRBV6-2 or TRBV6-3 and TRBJ2-7; maybe TRBD1 (6 bases). The CDR3 extends over 14 amino acids. Deletions cut 6 bases from V and 3 bases from J, with 15 bases between. Per the germline V gene, CDR1 is MNHEY and CDR2 is SVGEGT. In nucleotides, the CDR3 is TGTGCCAGCAGGGCAGACAGGACCCTCTACGAGCAGTACTTC. It translates to CASRADRTLYEQYF.

The J gene is TRBJ2-1, the V gene TRBV10-2; 8 bases are a match to TRBD2. CDR3 length: 14 residues. V was clipped by 8 bases and J by 6 bases; unmatched bases: 9. CDR1 WSHSY and CDR2 SAAADI come from the germline V gene. Written as DNA, the CDR3 is TGCGCCAGCGGGGGACTAGGACCCTTCAATGAGCAGTTCTTC. This codes for CASGGLGPFNEQFF.

The chain links TRBV20-1 to TRBJ2-1; D possibly corresponds to TRBD2 (5 bases). This CDR3 contains 15 residues. The V end lost 0 bases, the J end lost 4 bases, and 13 bases lay between the germline ends. CDR1 and CDR2 (germline): DFQATT, SNEGSKA (reference sequence). In DNA form, the CDR3 reads TGCAGTGCTAGAGATCCAAGCGGCGATTACAATGAGCAGTTCTTC. Its translation: CSARDPSGDYNEQFF.

Ten or more counts support this clonotype. The CDR3 nucleotides are TGTGCCAGCAGTACACCGGCGGGCACTAGCCATCCAGATGAGCAGTTCTTC. Residues: CASSTPAGTSHPDEQFF. The rearrangement joins TRBV7-2 to TRBJ2-1, with D possibly matching TRBD2 (6 bases). CDR3 length: 17 residues. The germline V gene encodes CDR1 SGHTA and CDR2 FQGNSA. The V end was cut by 6 bases, the J end by 8 bases, with 26 bases between.

This clonotype was seen repeatedly, ten times or more. The CDR3: CASSSLARETQYF. DNA for the CDR3: TGTGCCAGCAGCAGCTTAGCAAGAGAGACCCAGTACTTC. The chain links TRBV7-8 to TRBJ2-5; D uncertain. V was shortened by 5 bases and J by 4 bases, with 11 bases between the two germline ends. The CDR3 totals 13 residues. CDR1 is SGHVS, CDR2 FQNEAQ, per germline.

This clonotype was counted only a few times. The CDR3 spells CASSLDIGISYNEQFF. CDR3 in DNA: TGTGCCAGCAGCTTAGATATCGGCATCTCCTACAATGAGCAGTTCTTC. This chain links TRBV11-2 with TRBJ2-1, with D hard to call. The CDR3 length is 16 residues. The V end lost 0 bases, the J end lost 0 bases, and 9 bases lay between the germline ends. Germline V CDR1 and CDR2: SGHAT, FQNNGV.

The V and J genes are TRBV7-8 and TRBJ1-2; D not certain. Trimming removed 6 bases at V and 7 bases at J, with 18 bases between. The germline gives CDR1 SGHVS, CDR2 FQNEAQ. The length of the CDR3 is 14 residues. The CDR3 region is CASSPGGRGSGYTF. The CDR3 coding sequence is TGTGCCAGCAGTCCGGGAGGCCGAGGGTCTGGCTACACCTTC.

V usage is TRBV7-2 and J usage is TRBJ1-3; D ambiguous. The germline gives CDR1 SGHTA, CDR2 FQGNSA. V lost 7 bases to trimming and J lost 0 bases, with 13 bases between them. This CDR3 has 15 amino acids. The CDR3 here is CASIPGPSSGNTIYF. The CDR3 DNA follows: TGTGCCAGCATCCCGGGCCCGAGCTCTGGAAACACCATATATTTT.

This clonotype occurred a few times. V usage is TRBV6-8 and J usage is TRBJ2-1; 9 bases agree with TRBD2. CDR1 is MNHGY, CDR2 SAAAGT, per germline. The CDR3 totals 15 residues. The V gene end was trimmed by 2 bases and the J gene end by 9 bases; junction bases not matched to a gene: 8. The CDR3 nucleotides are TGTGCCAGCAGTTACCGTGTTAGCGGGAGAGGTGAGCAGTTCTTC. Residues: CASSYRVSGRGEQFF.

The rearrangement joins TRBV4-1 to TRBJ2-1, with 13 bases fitting TRBD2. The CDR3 totals 17 residues. The V segment lost 4 bases and the J segment 5 bases; nucleotides outside the gene matches: 8. CDR1 and CDR2 (germline): MGHRA, YSYEKL. The CDR3 spells CASSLIWTSGRNNEQFF. CDR3 bases: TGCGCCAGCAGCCTCATCTGGACTAGCGGGAGAAACAATGAGCAGTTCTTC.

For the CDR3, the DNA is TGCGCCAGCAGCCGCTTACCCGGGACACAAGAGACCCAGTACTTC. It translates to CASSRLPGTQETQYF. The rearrangement joins TRBV5-1 to TRBJ2-5, with D possibly being TRBD1 (6 bases). The V and J ends lost 4 bases and 2 bases respectively, with 15 bases between them. Per the germline V gene, CDR1 is SGHRS and CDR2 is YFSETQ. This CDR3 comprises 15 residues.

About this clonotype itself: Its ends do not fully match the called genes, so a read error is possible. This chain connects TRBV30 to TRBJ2-1; D not certain. This CDR3 comprises 12 residues. Germline V gives CDR1 GTSNPN, CDR2 SVGIG (reference sequence). DNA for the CDR3: TGTGCCTGGAGCGCGCCTAAGACCTCCTATGTCTTC. Translated, it gives CAWSAPKTSYVF.